This TCR beta chain is from a study of T cells in Graves' hyperthyroidism and ophthalmopathy (dated by TCRdb to about 2019). General notes on the study: TCR V-J signatures able to tell the groups apart were searched for in a discovery cohort of 90 to 100 patients, of whom 43 had Graves' ophthalmopathy and roughly 59 had stable Graves' hyperthyroidism. The roughly 100 discovery patients were randomly divided into training and test sets at a 7:3 ratio. An independent validation cohort of 18 to 20 hyperthyroidism patients and about 15 patients who later progressed to ophthalmopathy tested prospective prediction of ophthalmopathy. In six Graves' hyperthyroidism patients, the study also compared T-cell repertoires from thyroid tissue with T-cell repertoires from blood. The paper reports TCR Vbeta CDR3 sequencing of more than 120 peripheral blood samples: under 45 ophthalmopathy, under 80 hyperthyroidism and around 17 progressor patients. Following sampling, methimazole starting at 30 mg daily was given to hyperthyroidism patients, and high-dose intravenous methylprednisolone was given to ophthalmopathy patients. Study-level results and caveats: In validation, progression to ophthalmopathy was predicted by the model with 70.59% sensitivity and 72.22% specificity, a median of approximately 6.5 months before onset. No statistical method was used to set the sample size in advance, and investigators knew the group allocation. Most expanded thyroid clonotypes (frequency above 0.001) were also detected in blood, a finding suggesting that blood repertoires may reflect thyroid immune responses. A 13 V-J signature model separated ophthalmopathy from stable hyperthyroidism, with over 85% sensitivity and roughly 84% specificity in cross-validation and 80%/75% in testing.

The TCR beta CDR3 regions were amplified from the RNA transcripts. The TCR CDR3 was subjected to a first round of RT-PCR using the HTBI primer set and the Qiagen OneStep RT-PCR kit. The libraries were constructed in a second round of multiplex PCR and then size-selected and purified. Paired-end sequencing of the libraries was performed with 100 bp reads on an Illumina HiSeq2000. The study's own analysis went as follows. SOAPnuke was used to process the raw data, removing reads that contained adapters or uncalled bases, had a mean Phred below 15, or lacked an exact match to the constant primer or identifier. COPE v1.2.5 was used to merge high-quality paired reads, and clonotypes were defined as unique nucleotide sequences. MiTCR v1.1 was used to align the clonotypes against IMGT TRBV, TRBD and TRBJ reference segments. The analysis included only V-J combinations with a frequency above 0.0001, which together covered approximately 99% of the repertoires. A TCS score was defined as the ratio between F50 (clonal expansion) and ExV (chaos), using BLOSUM62-based TCRdist between CDR3 peptides within each V-J. Welch's t-statistics and random forest reduced some 510 V-J features to roughly 13, which were used in a naive Bayes classifier (R e1071). Thyroid-blood repertoire similarity was quantified with the Morisita-Horn index. The raw public data were reprocessed by TCRdb itself: fastp quality trimming at Q25, MiXCR clonotype calling, in-frame beta chains only. Under each unique CDR3 protein, matching rows form one entry showing the most common genes and DNA. The V and J calls were determined by TCRdb, not by the authors. Counted in this sample were 540,000 or so distinct CDR3 sequences; approximately 44% of them appeared once. The ten largest account for around 20% of the sample.

This clonotype is described as medium-sized (0.01 to 0.1%). The antigen this receptor binds is unknown. Base qualities are not recorded, but no much larger clone differs from it by a single base. The CDR3, from cysteine to phenylalanine, totals 17 residues. Left in the record is the CDR3 DNA by itself, 51 bases read in frame from the first base. Sequences PRHDT (CDR1) and FYEKMQ (CDR2) are obtained from the germline V gene (reference sequence). Trimming at the junction amounts to 3 bases on V and 0 bases on J, and the germline ends lie 12 bases apart. Patients with uncontrolled infections, other autoimmune diseases, pregnancy or lactation were excluded. Diagnoses were based on clinical symptoms, serum thyroxine and TRAb, thyroid ultrasound and orbital computed tomography. Total RNA was extracted with Trizol reagent, and quality was checked on an Agilent 2100 Bioanalyzer.

The chain is assembled from TRBV13 and TRBJ2-6; the D segment might be TRBD1 or TRBD2, since each matches 7 bases. Source material: peripheral blood or thyroid tissue (not recorded which). This sequence originates from an adult woman with Graves' disease, either hyperthyroidism or ophthalmopathy (not recorded which). The CDR3 reads as follows: CASSFRGGYSGANVLTF. The DNA sequence is as follows: TGTGCCAGCAGCTTCAGGGGGGGTTACTCTGGGGCCAACGTCCTGACTTTC.